Each of the 10 T cell receptor beta chains below was sequenced from the same sample in a study of CD8+CD57+ T cells in acquired aplastic anemia. Genomic DNA served as template for TCR beta VDJ and CDR3 profiling. TCRdb itself ran the reads through MiXCR, one entry per CDR3 protein. The repertoire includes roughly 420,000 distinct CDR3 sequences, just under 70% of them detected once, and 3.5% to 4.5% sits in the top ten. Sample: sorted CD4+, CD8+, or CD8+CD57+ T cells (not recorded which) from PBMCs. These TCRs come from a human donor in good health, serving as a control.

The rearrangement uses TRBV7-3 and TRBJ1-5; D gene uncertain. With 3 bases removed from V and 2 bases from J, the gap between germline ends came to 11 bases. Germline V lookup: CDR1 SGHTA, CDR2 FQGTGA. This CDR3 contains 15 residues. Written as DNA, the CDR3 is TGTGCCAGCAGCTTGACCTCGTCTGGCAATCAGCCCCAGCATTTT. This codes for CASSLTSSGNQPQHF.

The V gene is TRBV6-6, the J gene TRBJ2-7, with 8 nucleotides matching TRBD1. The V segment lost 1 base and the J segment 2 bases; nucleotides outside the gene matches: 4. This CDR3 region has 15 residues. The germline gives CDR1 MNHNY, CDR2 SVGAGI (reference sequence). Here the CDR3 reads CASSYFTGGTYEQYF. For the CDR3, the DNA is TGTGCCAGCAGTTACTTTACAGGGGGGACCTACGAGCAGTACTTC.

CDR3 sequence: CASSQARTGDYEQYF. CDR3 sequence (DNA): TGTGCCAGCAGTCAGGCCCGGACAGGGGACTACGAGCAGTATTTT. This chain joins TRBV7-8 and TRBJ1-3; 9 positions match TRBD1. TRBJ2-3 matches the DNA end more closely, so the J call is doubtful. Germline loops: CDR1 SGHVS, CDR2 FQNEAQ. This CDR3 region has 15 residues.

This clonotype has more than one count but fewer than ten. This chain joins TRBV20-1 and TRBJ1-3; 9 bases match TRBD1. This CDR3 comprises 14 residues. CDR1 and CDR2 from the germline V gene are DFQATT and SNEGSKA (reference sequence). With 6 bases clipped from V and 2 bases from J, the junction kept 5 bases outside the gene matches. In DNA, the CDR3 is TGCAGTGCCACGGGACAGGGCACTGGAAACACCATATATTTT. Its protein product is CSATGQGTGNTIYF.

This clonotype was seen many times. The V gene is TRBV7-2, the J gene TRBJ2-3; TRBD2 matches 7 bases. The length of the CDR3 is 16 residues. Trimming at V came to 3 bases and at J to 3 bases, leaving 9 bases not matched to a gene. Looked up from germline, CDR1 is SGHTA and CDR2 is FQGNSA. In DNA, the CDR3 is TGTGCCAGCAGCTTTCTGGGGCTAGCGGCGACAGATACGCAGTATTTT. Its translation is CASSFLGLAATDTQYF. The whole variable domain, remainder taken from reference TRBV7-2 and TRBJ2-3, is GAGVSQSPSNKVTEKGKDVELRCDPISGHTALYWYRQSLGQGLEFLIYFQGNSAPDKSGLPSDRFSAERTGGSVSTLTIQRTQQEDSAVYLCASSFLGLAATDTQYFGPGTRLTVL.

This clonotype was observed a handful of times. Since the CDR3 does not end with the conserved phenylalanine or tryptophan, this likely comes from a read error. No DNA is shown, since the ends of the CDR3 on it are uncertain; the CDR3 is the one TCRdb lists. V and J are TRBV29-1 and TRBJ1-4. Germline V lookup: CDR1 SQVTM, CDR2 ANQGSEA. The CDR3 contains 8 residues when both ends are counted. CDR3 amino acids: CSVDHGYY.

For this clonotype: Given the absence of the conserved phenylalanine or tryptophan at the CDR3 end, a read error is likely. The limits of the CDR3 on the DNA are not certain, so only TCRdb's listed CDR3 is given. CDR3 amino acids: CASSVTGQGRETL. This chain uses TRBV9 with TRBJ1-4; the DNA was not used to check the table's D call, TRBD1. The CDR3 contains 13 residues when both ends are counted. Germline-derived CDR1 and CDR2 are SGDLS and YYNGEE.

Turning to this clonotype: At one end the junction does not follow the germline gene, possibly because of a read error. The chain carries TRBV5-1 and TRBJ1-2; 8 positions agree with TRBD1. Germline V gene lookup returns CDR1 SGHRS and CDR2 YFSETQ. This CDR3 is built from 14 residues. The CDR3 region is CASSLEAGGTGYIF. In nucleotides, the CDR3 is TGCGCCAGCAGCTTGGAGGCGGGGGGGACAGGCTACATCTTC. The full variable domain, in which reference TRBV5-1 and TRBJ1-2 provide the parts outside the CDR3, is KAGVTQTPRYLIKTRGQQVTLSCSPISGHRSVSWYQQTPGQGLQFLFEYFSETQRNKGNFPGRFSGRQFSNSRSEMNVSTLELGDSALYLCASSLEAGGTGYIFGSGTRLTVV.

This chain connects TRBV29-1 to TRBJ2-7, with 12 positions matching TRBD2. This CDR3 is 13 amino acids long. V shed 4 bases and J 2 bases; nucleotides not matched to a gene: 0. The V gene's germline CDR1 is SQVTM and CDR2 ANQGSEA. CDR3 sequence (DNA): TGCAGCGTTGCTAGCGGGAGGGCCTACGAGCAGTACTTC. It codes for CSVASGRAYEQYF.

The V gene is TRBV4-1, the J gene TRBJ1-4; 7 bases align to TRBD1. The V gene end was trimmed by 7 bases and the J gene end by 7 bases; junction bases not matched to a gene: 6. Germline assignment: CDR1 MGHRA and CDR2 YSYEKL. This CDR3 comprises 13 residues. CDR3 sequence (DNA): TGCGCCAGCACCCGGGACAGAAGTGAAAAACTGTTTTTT. Its protein is CASTRDRSEKLFF.